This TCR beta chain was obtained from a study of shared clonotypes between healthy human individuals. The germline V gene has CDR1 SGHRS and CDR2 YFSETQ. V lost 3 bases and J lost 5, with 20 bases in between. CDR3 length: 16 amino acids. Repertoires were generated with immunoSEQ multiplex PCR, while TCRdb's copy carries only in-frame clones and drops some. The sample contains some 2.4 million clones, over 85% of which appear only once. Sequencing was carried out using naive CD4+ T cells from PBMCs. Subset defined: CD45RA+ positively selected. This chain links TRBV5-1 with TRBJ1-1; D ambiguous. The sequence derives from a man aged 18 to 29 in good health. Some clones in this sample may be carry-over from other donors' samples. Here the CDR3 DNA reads TGCGCCAGCAGCTGGGCAGGTGCGGGTTTAGGGACTGAAGCTTTCTTT. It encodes CASSWAGAGLGTEAFF.